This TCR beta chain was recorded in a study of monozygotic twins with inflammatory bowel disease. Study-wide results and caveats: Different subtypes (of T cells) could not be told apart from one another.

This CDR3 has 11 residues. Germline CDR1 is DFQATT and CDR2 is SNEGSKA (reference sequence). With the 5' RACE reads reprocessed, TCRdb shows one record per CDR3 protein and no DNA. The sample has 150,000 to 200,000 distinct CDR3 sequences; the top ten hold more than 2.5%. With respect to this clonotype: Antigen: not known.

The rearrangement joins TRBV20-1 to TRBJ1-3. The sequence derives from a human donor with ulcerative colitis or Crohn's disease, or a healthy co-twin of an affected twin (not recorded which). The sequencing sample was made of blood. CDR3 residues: CSAKNGNTIYF.